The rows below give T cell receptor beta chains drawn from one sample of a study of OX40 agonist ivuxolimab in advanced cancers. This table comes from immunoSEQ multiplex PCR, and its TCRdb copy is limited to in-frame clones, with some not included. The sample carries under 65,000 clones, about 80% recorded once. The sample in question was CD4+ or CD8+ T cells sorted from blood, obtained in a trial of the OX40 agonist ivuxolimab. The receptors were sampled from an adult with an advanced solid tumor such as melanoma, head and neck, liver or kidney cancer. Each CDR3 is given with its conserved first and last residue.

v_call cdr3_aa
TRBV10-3 CAIKGGSSNQPQHF
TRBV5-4 CASKLRGDTDTQYF
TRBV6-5 CASSYGRLEEKLFF
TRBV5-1 CASSSGGTGQETQYF
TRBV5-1 CASSFPSRQGSTYEQYF
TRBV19 CASSIEGGRQQTQYF
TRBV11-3 CASSLGQGFGTDTQYF
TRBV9 CASSERDRSPLHF
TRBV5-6 CASSLEQGAGETQYF
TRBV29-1 CSVEGTLTGTKNIQYF
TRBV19 CASSVTSYNEQFF
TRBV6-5 CASSYSEGYSGNTIYF
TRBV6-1 CASSPSGSETGEQYF
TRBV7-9 CASSLGQAPTNEKLFF
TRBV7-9 CASTGPANTEAFF
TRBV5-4 CASSPGLRTGANVLTF